These 4 T cell receptor beta chains were sequenced from one sample in a study of patients and donors after allogeneic stem cell transplantation. One entry per CDR3 protein results from TCRdb running MiXCR on the RT-PCR reads. The sample lists about 200,000 distinct CDR3 sequences, around 40% occurring once. Input material: blood, either unsorted or a sorted T cell fraction (not recorded which). These receptor sequences come from a human donor who was either an allogeneic HSCT recipient or a stem cell or donor lymphocyte infusion donor (not recorded which). It is not recorded whose cells these are; they may come from a transplant donor.

This clonotype was detected a few times. The chain is built from TRBV12-3 or TRBV12-4 and TRBJ2-5, with TRBD2 matching over 11 bases. This CDR3 is 17 amino acids long. V dropped 6 bases and J dropped 2; count of bases not matched to a gene: 11. DNA of the CDR3: TGTGCCAGCAGACCGGACTTGGCTAGCGGGGGGCAAGAGACCCAGTACTTC. It specifies CASRPDLASGGQETQYF.

The chain recombines TRBV19 with TRBJ1-4; D gene unclear. CDR3 length: 14 residues. V was cut by 3 bases and J by 8 bases, with 13 bases left in between. Germline V gives CDR1 LNHDA, CDR2 SQIVND (reference sequence). The CDR3 here is CASSIGPRQEKLFF. DNA for the CDR3: TGTGCCAGTAGTATTGGCCCGCGGCAAGAAAAACTGTTTTTT. The full variable domain, rest sourced from reference TRBV19 and TRBJ1-4, is DGGITQSPKYLFRKEGQNVTLSCEQNLNHDAMYWYRQDPGQGLRLIYYSQIVNDFQKGDIAEGYSVSREKKESFPLTVTSAQKNPTAFYLCASSIGPRQEKLFFGSGTQLSVL.

This clonotype has a handful of counts. V gene TRBV6-2 or TRBV6-3 combines with J gene TRBJ1-1; D not resolved. The germline gives CDR1 MNHEY, CDR2 SVGEGT. V was cut by 7 bases and J by 1 base, with 10 bases left in between. The CDR3 contains 13 residues. CDR3 region: CASTRTENTEAFF. For the CDR3, the DNA is TGTGCCAGCACAAGGACGGAGAACACTGAAGCTTTCTTT.

Here the CDR3 reads CASSVSGATEAFF. As DNA, the CDR3 is TGTGCCAGCAGTGTATCGGGGGCAACTGAAGCTTTCTTT. The chain uses TRBV25-1 and TRBJ1-1; TRBD1 is a possible D gene (6 bases). CDR1 is MGHDK and CDR2 is SYGVNS in the germline V gene. V gave up 4 bases and J gave up 5 bases, with 11 bases separating them. The CDR3 contains 13 residues.